Shown below are 16 T cell receptor beta chains from a single sample sequenced in a study of vaccination and CD4 T cells after COVID-19 (dated by TCRdb to the early 2020s). According to the study, the label for this sample's treatment or condition signals: roughly 11-day PBMC culture with coronavirus spike peptide pools or control peptides (ViraFEST assay). Preparation of the library involved PCR. TCRdb shows the sequencer as Illumina iSeq 100. TCR sequencing of DNA from cultured CD4+ T cells used the Oncomine TCR Beta short-read assay at the Johns Hopkins FTIC core. TCRdb reprocessing: public reads trimmed at Q25 with fastp, clones called with MiXCR, in-frame beta chains kept. When rows share a CDR3 protein, they turn into one entry using the most common DNA and genes. In this sample the table shows under 20,000 distinct CDR3 sequences, 40% to 55% of which occur a single time. Together, the top ten hold under 3% of the sample.

These receptors' targets are unknown. The source material was CD4+ T cells from blood, cultured in vitro, sampled after SARS-CoV-2 vaccination. Receptors originate from a human donor who had recovered from COVID-19.

This clonotype was seen more than once but under ten times. This chain uses TRBV7-9 with TRBJ1-3; no clear D. Trimming removed 5 bases from V and 0 bases from J, with 8 bases in between. The CDR3 has 14 amino acids. Germline CDR1 reads SEHNR; CDR2 reads FQNEAQ (reference sequence). The CDR3, as DNA: TGTGCCAGCAGCGATACCAGCTCTGGAAACACCATATATTTT. It yields the protein CASSDTSSGNTIYF.

The chain has TRBV20-1 and TRBJ1-2, with unresolved D. V was trimmed by 3 bases and J by 4 bases, leaving 9 bases between them. The CDR3 spans 12 residues. Germline V gene sequence: CDR1 DFQATT, CDR2 SNEGSKA (reference sequence). CDR3 in amino acids: CSASLPTYGYTF. The CDR3 DNA is TGCAGTGCTAGCCTGCCCACCTATGGCTACACCTTC.

The chain combines TRBV7-7 with TRBJ2-1; possibly TRBD1 for D (5 bases). V was pared by 1 base and J by 9 bases, with 10 bases between. Germline V gene lookup returns CDR1 SSHAT and CDR2 FNYEAQ (reference sequence). CDR3 length: 13 amino acids. In DNA, the CDR3 is TGTGCCAGCAGCTTAGGGGCCCAGGGTGAGCAGTTCTTC. It codes for CASSLGAQGEQFF.

The gene calls are TRBV6-1 and TRBJ2-7, with TRBD2 matching 15 bases. Per the germline V gene, CDR1 is MNHNS and CDR2 is SASEGT. The CDR3 has 16 residues. Trimming cost V 5 bases and J 2 bases; bases outside gene matches: 4. In DNA form, the CDR3 reads TGTGCCAGCAGTAGGGGACTAGCGGGGGGAGCCTACGAGCAGTACTTC. This codes for CASSRGLAGGAYEQYF.

This chain links TRBV6-2 or TRBV6-3 with TRBJ1-1; tentative D call: TRBD1 (6 bases). The CDR3 length is 13 residues. Germline CDR1 reads MNHEY; CDR2 reads SVGEGT. V lost 6 bases to trimming and J lost 3 bases, with 11 bases between them. The CDR3 DNA reads TGTGCCAGCAGGGACAGCTCGGACACTGAAGCTTTCTTT. Translated: CASRDSSDTEAFF.

This clonotype was observed a handful of times. The chain recombines TRBV27 with TRBJ2-1; 11 nucleotides align to TRBD1. The J call may be wrong; the DNA end is better matched by TRBJ2-7. CDR1 and CDR2 from the germline V gene are MNHEY and SMNVEV (reference sequence). The CDR3 has 15 residues. The DNA of the CDR3 is TGTGCCAGCAGTTCGCCGGGACAGGGGGAATACGAGCAGTACTTC. It specifies CASSSPGQGEYEQYF.

The chain is built from TRBV6-5 and TRBJ1-1; the D is unclear. The CDR3 covers 13 residues. Germline CDR1 MNHEY, CDR2 SVGAGI. Trimming left V 2 bases short and J 6 bases short, with 10 bases between. This CDR3 is CASSYGPDPEAFF. CDR3 DNA sequence: TGTGCCAGCAGTTACGGTCCGGACCCTGAAGCTTTCTTT.

The DNA of the CDR3 is TGTGCCAGCAGCTCCGTAGGGGAACGGGGGGGCCGCGGGGAGCTGTTTTTT. Amino acid sequence: CASSSVGERGGRGELFF. This rearrangement joins TRBV7-2 to TRBJ2-2; 8 bases align to TRBD2. The V gene's germline CDR1 is SGHTA and CDR2 FQGNSA. Trimming took 4 bases from V and 7 from J; bases not matched to a gene: 14. CDR3 size: 17 residues.

This clonotype was picked up a small number of times. The chain couples TRBV6-2 or TRBV6-3 to TRBJ1-2; 7 nucleotides agree with TRBD1. Trimming took 4 bases from V and 1 from J; bases not matched to a gene: 6. This CDR3 is 15 amino acids long. Germline loops: CDR1 MNHEY, CDR2 SVGEGT. The CDR3 loop is CASSSVGQSNYGYTF. In nucleotides, the CDR3 is TGTGCCAGCAGTTCCGTGGGACAGAGTAACTATGGCTACACCTTC.

The chain couples TRBV10-2 to TRBJ1-1; possible D gene TRBD1, 5 bases. CDR1 is WSHSY, CDR2 SAAADI, per germline. The CDR3 consists of 15 residues. V was clipped by 0 bases and J by 8 bases, with 16 bases between them. The DNA of the CDR3 is TGCGCCAGCAGTGAGTCGAGATTTCCCCCAGGGGAAGCTTTCTTT. Protein sequence: CASSESRFPPGEAFF.

This clonotype was picked up a small number of times. The genes are TRBV7-2 and TRBJ2-7, with TRBD1 matching 7 bases. Trimming cost V 5 bases and J 4 bases; bases outside gene matches: 8. Germline V CDR1 and CDR2: SGHTA, FQGNSA. This CDR3 is 14 amino acids long. In DNA, the CDR3 is TGTGCCAGCAGCCCCGAAAGGGGGCCTTACGAGCAGTACTTC. It specifies CASSPERGPYEQYF.

J is TRBJ1-5 and V is TRBV29-1, with D tentatively TRBD1 (6 bases). This CDR3 contains 13 residues. V lost 4 bases and J lost 4, with 11 bases in between. The germline V gene encodes CDR1 SQVTM and CDR2 ANQGSEA. CDR3 sequence reads: CSVAWTENQPQHF. The CDR3 nucleotides are TGCAGCGTTGCCTGGACAGAAAATCAGCCCCAGCATTTT.

The CDR3 here is CASSLANRGTEAFF. CDR3 sequence (DNA): TGCGCCAGCAGCTTGGCCAATAGGGGCACTGAAGCTTTCTTT. V usage is TRBV5-1 and J usage is TRBJ1-1; a weak D match, TRBD1 (5 bases). V shed 0 bases and J shed 4 bases, with 10 bases lying between them. Per the germline V gene, CDR1 is SGHRS and CDR2 is YFSETQ. There are 14 residues in the CDR3.

This clonotype was found a few times. This rearrangement joins TRBV20-1 to TRBJ2-3, with 8 bases matching TRBD2. The CDR3 totals 18 residues. The V gene end was trimmed by 2 bases and the J gene end by 2 bases; junction bases not matched to a gene: 15. The germline gives CDR1 DFQATT, CDR2 SNEGSKA (reference sequence). CDR3 DNA sequence: TGCAGTGCTAGACCTAGCGGGTGGGGGGGATCGCACACAGATACGCAGTATTTT. Amino acids: CSARPSGWGGSHTDTQYF.

The chain carries TRBV11-3 and TRBJ1-1; D unclear. The CDR3 runs 12 residues. Deletions cut 1 base from V and 4 bases from J, with 4 bases between. Germline CDR1 and CDR2: SGHNT and YENEEA. CDR3 region: CASSLVGTEAFF. The DNA for the CDR3 is TGTGCCAGCAGCTTAGTTGGCACTGAAGCTTTCTTT. The entire variable domain, with the rest obtained from reference TRBV11-3 and TRBJ1-1, is as follows: EAGVVQSPRYKIIEKKQPVAFWCNPISGHNTLYWYLQNLGQGPELLIRYENEEAVDDSQLPKDRFSAERLKGVDSTLKIQPAELGDSAVYLCASSLVGTEAFFGQGTRLTVV.

This rearrangement joins TRBV6-1 to TRBJ1-1, with 8 bases that match TRBD1. V lost 5 bases to trimming and J lost 5 bases; unmatched junction nucleotides: 1. Germline CDR1 reads MNHNS; CDR2 reads SASEGT. This CDR3 contains 12 residues. The CDR3 DNA follows: TGTGCCAGCAGTAGACAGGGGACTGAAGCTTTCTTT. Translated: CASSRQGTEAFF.